What follows is one T cell receptor (beta chain) and its context. What it binds is unknown. PCR used 60 Vbeta primers and 13 Jbeta primers. Measured with immunoSEQ multiplex PCR; TCRdb has only the in-frame clones, and not every one. The sample lists over 100,000 clones, about 61% occurring once. The germline gives CDR1 GTSNPN, CDR2 SVGIG (reference sequence). Trimming at V came to 4 bases and at J to 6 bases, leaving 7 bases not matched to a gene. CDR3 length: 14 residues. This entry comes from a study of cytomegalovirus exposure and HLA in healthy donors. Across the study: Among the 350 to 400 donors who were genotyped, about 86% fell in the genetic ancestry cluster that is associated with self-reported Caucasian donors. Notes on the study in general: Researchers left out some V segments, among them TRBV6-2 and TRBV6-3, as indistinguishable.

Donors consisted of healthy bone marrow donors. The sequenced material came from PBMCs. This receptor was taken from a woman aged 40 to 49 in good health and CMV-seronegative. This chain links TRBV30 with TRBJ1-4; 8 bases agree with TRBD1. CDR3 protein: CAWTTGTGYEKLFF. The CDR3 DNA reads TGTGCCTGGACTACCGGGACAGGATATGAAAAACTGTTTTTT.